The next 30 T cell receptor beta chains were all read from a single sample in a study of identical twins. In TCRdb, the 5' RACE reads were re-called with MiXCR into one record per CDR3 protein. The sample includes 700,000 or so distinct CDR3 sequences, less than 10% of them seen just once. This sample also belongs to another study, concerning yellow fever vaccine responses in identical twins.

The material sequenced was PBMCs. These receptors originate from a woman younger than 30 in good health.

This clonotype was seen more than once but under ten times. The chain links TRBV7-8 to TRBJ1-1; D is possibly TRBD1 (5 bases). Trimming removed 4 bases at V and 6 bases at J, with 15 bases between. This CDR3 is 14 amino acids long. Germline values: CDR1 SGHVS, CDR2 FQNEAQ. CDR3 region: CASSSRQPGAEAFF. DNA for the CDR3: TGTGCCAGCAGCTCCCGACAGCCCGGCGCTGAAGCTTTCTTT.

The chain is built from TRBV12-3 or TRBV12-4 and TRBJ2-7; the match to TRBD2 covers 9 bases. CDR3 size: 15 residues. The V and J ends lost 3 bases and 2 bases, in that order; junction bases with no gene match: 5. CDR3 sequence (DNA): TGTGCCAGCAGTTTCTCTGGCGGGAGGGCCTACGAGCAGTACTTC. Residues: CASSFSGGRAYEQYF.

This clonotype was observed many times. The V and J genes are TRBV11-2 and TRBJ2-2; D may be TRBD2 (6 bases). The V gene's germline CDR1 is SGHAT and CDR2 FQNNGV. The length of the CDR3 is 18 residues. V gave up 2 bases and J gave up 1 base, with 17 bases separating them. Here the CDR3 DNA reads TGTGCCAGCAGCTTACCCCGCGGACATAGCGGGAACACCGGGGAGCTGTTTTTT. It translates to CASSLPRGHSGNTGELFF.

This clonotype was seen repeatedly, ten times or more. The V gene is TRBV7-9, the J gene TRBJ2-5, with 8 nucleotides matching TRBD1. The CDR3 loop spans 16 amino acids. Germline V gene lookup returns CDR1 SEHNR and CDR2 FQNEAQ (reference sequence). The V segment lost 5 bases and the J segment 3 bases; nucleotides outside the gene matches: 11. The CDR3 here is CASSPGGQGSKETQYF. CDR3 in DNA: TGTGCCAGCAGCCCGGGTGGACAGGGATCTAAAGAGACCCAGTACTTC.

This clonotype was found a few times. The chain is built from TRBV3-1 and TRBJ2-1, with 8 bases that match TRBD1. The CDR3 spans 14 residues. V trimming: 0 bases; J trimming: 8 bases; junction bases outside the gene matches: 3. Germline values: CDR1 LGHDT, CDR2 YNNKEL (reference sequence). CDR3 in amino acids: CASSQETGVDEQFF. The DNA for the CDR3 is TGTGCCAGCAGCCAAGAGACAGGGGTTGATGAGCAGTTCTTC.

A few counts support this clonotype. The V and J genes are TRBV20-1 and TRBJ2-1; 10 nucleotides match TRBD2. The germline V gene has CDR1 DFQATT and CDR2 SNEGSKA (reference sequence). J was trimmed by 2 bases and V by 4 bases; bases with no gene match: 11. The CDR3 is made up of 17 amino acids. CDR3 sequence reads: CSANLASGGLPYNEQFF. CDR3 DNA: TGCAGTGCTAACCTCGCTAGCGGGGGTCTTCCCTACAATGAGCAGTTCTTC.

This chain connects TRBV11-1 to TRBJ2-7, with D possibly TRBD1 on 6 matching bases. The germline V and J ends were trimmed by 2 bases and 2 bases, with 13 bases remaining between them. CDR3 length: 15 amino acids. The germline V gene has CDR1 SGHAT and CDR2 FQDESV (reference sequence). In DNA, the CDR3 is TGTGCCAGCAGCTTAACAGGGAACGGGGCCTACGAGCAGTACTTC. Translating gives CASSLTGNGAYEQYF.

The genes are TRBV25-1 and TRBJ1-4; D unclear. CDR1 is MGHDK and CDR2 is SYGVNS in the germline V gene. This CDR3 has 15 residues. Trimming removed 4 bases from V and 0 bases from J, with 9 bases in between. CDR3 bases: TGTGCCAGCAGTGCCCGGGGTGCAACTAATGAAAAACTGTTTTTT. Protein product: CASSARGATNEKLFF.

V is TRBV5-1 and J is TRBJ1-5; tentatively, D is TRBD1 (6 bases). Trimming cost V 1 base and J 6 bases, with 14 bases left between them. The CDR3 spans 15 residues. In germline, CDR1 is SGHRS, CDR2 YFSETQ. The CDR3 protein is CASSLIPGAGQPQHF. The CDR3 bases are TGCGCCAGCAGCTTGATTCCAGGGGCGGGTCAGCCCCAGCATTTT.

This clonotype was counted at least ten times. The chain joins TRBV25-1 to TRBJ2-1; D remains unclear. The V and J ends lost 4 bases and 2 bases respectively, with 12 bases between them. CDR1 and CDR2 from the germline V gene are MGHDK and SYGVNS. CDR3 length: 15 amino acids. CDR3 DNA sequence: TGTGCCAGCAGTGCCCATAGGGCCACCTACAATGAGCAGTTCTTC. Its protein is CASSAHRATYNEQFF.

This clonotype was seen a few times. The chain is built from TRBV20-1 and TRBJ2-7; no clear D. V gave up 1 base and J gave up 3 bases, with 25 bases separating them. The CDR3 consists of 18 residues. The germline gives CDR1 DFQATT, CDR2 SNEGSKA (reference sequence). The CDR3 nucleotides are TGCAGTGCTAGAGGGGGTTTTCAAGGAAAACAAGCTTTCTACGAGCAGTACTTC. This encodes CSARGGFQGKQAFYEQYF.

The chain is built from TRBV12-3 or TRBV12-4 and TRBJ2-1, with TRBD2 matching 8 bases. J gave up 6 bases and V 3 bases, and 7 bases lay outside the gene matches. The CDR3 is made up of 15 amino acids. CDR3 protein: CASSFKRENSNEQFF. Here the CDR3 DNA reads TGTGCCAGCAGTTTTAAGCGGGAGAACTCCAATGAGCAGTTCTTC.

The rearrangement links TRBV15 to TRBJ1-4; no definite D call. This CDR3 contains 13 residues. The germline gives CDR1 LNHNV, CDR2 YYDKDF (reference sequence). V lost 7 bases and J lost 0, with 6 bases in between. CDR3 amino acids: CATTPATNEKLFF. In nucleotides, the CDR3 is TGTGCCACCACGCCTGCAACTAATGAAAAACTGTTTTTT.

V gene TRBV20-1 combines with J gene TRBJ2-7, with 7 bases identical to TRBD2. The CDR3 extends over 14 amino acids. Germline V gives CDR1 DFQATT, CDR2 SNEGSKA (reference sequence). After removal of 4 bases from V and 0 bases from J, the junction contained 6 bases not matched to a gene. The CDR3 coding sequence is TGCAGTGCTAATTCTCCTAGCGGCTCCTACGAGCAGTACTTC. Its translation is CSANSPSGSYEQYF.

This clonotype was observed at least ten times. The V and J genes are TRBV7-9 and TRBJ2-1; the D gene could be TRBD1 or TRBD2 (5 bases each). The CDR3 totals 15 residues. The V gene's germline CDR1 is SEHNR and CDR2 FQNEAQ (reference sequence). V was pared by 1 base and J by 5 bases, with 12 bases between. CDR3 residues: CASSLETGTHNEQFF. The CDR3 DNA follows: TGTGCCAGCAGCTTAGAAACCGGGACCCACAATGAGCAGTTCTTC.

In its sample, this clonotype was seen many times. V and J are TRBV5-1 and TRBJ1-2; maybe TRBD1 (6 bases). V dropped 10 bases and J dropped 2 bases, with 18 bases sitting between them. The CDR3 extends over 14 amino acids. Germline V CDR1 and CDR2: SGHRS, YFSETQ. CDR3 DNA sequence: TGCGCCTCCAACAGGGACGCGTCAAACTATGGCTACACCTTC. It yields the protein CASNRDASNYGYTF.

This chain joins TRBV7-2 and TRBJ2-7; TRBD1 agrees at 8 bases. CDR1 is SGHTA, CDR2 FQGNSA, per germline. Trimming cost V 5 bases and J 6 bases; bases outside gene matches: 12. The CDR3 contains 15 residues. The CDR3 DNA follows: TGTGCCAGCAGCCCAGAACAGGGGGGCTGGGGCGAGCAGTACTTC. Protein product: CASSPEQGGWGEQYF.

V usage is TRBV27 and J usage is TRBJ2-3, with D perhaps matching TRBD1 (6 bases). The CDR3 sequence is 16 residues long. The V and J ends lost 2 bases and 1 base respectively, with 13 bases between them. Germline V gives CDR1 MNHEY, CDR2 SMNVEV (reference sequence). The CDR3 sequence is CASSLRRGGGTDTQYF. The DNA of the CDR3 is TGTGCCAGCAGTTTACGCAGGGGTGGGGGCACAGATACGCAGTATTTT.

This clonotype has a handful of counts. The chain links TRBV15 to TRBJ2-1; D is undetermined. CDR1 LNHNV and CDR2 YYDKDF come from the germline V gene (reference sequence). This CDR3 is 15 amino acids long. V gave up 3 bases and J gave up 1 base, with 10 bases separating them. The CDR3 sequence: CATSSRIGSYNEQFF. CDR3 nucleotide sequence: TGTGCCACCAGCAGTAGGATTGGTTCCTACAATGAGCAGTTCTTC.

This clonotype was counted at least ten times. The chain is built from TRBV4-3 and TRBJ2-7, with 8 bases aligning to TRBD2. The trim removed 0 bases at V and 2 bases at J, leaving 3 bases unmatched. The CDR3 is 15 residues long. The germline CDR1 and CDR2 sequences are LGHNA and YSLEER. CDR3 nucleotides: TGCGCCAGCAGCCAAGATCGAGCGGGAGCCTACGAGCAGTACTTC. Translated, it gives CASSQDRAGAYEQYF.

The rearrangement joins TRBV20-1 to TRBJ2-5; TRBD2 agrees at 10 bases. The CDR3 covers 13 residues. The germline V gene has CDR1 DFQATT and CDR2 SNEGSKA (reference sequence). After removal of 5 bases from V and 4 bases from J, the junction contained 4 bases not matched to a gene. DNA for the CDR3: TGCAGTGCTGGAGCGGGAGGGCGAGAGACCCAGTACTTC. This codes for CSAGAGGRETQYF.

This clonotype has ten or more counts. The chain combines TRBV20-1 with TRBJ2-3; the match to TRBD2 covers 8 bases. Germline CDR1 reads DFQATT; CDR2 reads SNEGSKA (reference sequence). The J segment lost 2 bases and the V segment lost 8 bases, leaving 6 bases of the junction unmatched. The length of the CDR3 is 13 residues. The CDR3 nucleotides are TGCAGTACCGGGACTAGAAACACAGATACGCAGTATTTT. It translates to CSTGTRNTDTQYF.

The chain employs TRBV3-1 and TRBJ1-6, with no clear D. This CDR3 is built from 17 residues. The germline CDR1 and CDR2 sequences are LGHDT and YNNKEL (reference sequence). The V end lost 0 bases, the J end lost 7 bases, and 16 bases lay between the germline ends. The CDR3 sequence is CASSQERRAFGNSPLHF. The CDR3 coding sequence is TGTGCCAGCAGCCAAGAGAGAAGGGCTTTCGGGAATTCACCCCTCCACTTT.

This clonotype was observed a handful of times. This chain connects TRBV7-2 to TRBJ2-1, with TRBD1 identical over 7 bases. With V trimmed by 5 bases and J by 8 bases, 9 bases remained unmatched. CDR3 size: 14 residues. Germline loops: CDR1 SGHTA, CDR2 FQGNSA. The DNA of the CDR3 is TGTGCCAGCAGCCGGGACAGCCTTAGGTATGAGCAGTTCTTC. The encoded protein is CASSRDSLRYEQFF.

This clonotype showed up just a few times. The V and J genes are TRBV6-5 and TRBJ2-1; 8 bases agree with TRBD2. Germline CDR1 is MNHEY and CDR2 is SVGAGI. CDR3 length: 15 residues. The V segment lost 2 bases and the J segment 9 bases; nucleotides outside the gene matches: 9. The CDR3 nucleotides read TGTGCCAGCAGTTACGCGGGCGTTGCGGGAGGTGAGCAGTTCTTC. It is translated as CASSYAGVAGGEQFF.

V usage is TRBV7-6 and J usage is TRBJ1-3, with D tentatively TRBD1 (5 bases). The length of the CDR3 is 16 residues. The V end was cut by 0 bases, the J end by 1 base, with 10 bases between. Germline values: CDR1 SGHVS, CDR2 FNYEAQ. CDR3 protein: CASSLAPGESGNTIYF. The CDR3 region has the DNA TGTGCCAGCAGCTTAGCGCCGGGGGAATCTGGAAACACCATATATTTT.

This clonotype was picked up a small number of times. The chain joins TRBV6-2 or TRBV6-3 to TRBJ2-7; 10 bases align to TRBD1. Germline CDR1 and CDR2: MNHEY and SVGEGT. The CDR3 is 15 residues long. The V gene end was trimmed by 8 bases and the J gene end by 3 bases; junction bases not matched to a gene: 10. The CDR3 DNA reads TGTGCCAGCCGAACCGGGACAGGGGAAGGCTACGAGCAGTACTTC. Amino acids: CASRTGTGEGYEQYF.

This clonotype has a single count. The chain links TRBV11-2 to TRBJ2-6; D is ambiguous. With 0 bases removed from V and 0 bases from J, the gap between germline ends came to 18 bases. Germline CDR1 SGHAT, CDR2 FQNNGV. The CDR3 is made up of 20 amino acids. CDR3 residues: CASSLESGALALSGANVLTF. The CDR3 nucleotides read TGTGCCAGCAGCTTAGAGTCTGGCGCCCTTGCCCTCTCTGGGGCCAACGTCCTGACTTTC.

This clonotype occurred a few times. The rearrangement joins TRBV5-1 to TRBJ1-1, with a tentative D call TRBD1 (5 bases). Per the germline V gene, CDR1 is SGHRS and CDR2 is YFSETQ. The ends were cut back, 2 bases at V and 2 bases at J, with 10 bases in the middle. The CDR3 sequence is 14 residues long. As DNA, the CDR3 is TGCGCCAGCAGCTTCGGGGGAATAAACACTGAAGCTTTCTTT. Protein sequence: CASSFGGINTEAFF.

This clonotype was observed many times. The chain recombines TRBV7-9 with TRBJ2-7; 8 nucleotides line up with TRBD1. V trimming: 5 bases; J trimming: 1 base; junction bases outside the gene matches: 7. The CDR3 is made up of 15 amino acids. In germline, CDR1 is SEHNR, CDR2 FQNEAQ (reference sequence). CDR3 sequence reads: CASSPHGDRSYEQYF. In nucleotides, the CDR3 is TGTGCCAGCAGCCCCCATGGGGACAGGTCCTACGAGCAGTACTTC.